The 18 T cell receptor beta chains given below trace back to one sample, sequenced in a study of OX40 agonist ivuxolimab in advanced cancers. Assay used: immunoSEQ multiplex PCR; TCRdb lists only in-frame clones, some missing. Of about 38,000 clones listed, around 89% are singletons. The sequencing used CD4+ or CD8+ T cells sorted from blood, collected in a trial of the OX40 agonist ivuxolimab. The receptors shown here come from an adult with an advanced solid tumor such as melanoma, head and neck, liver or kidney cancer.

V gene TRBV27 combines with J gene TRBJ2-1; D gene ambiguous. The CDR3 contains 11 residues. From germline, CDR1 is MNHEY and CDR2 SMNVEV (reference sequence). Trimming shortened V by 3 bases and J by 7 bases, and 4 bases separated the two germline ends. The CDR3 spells CASSFANEQFF. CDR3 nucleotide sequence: TGTGCCAGCAGTTTTGCTAATGAGCAGTTCTTC.

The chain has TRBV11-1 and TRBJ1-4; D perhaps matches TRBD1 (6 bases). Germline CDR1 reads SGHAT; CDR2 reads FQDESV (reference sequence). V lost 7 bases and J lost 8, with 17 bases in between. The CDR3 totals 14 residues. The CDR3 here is CASTSSGGEEKLFF. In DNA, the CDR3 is TGTGCCAGCACAAGTAGCGGGGGCGAAGAAAAACTGTTTTTT. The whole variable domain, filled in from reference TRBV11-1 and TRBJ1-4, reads EAEVAQSPRYKITEKSQAVAFWCDPISGHATLYWYRQILGQGPELLVQFQDESVVDDSQLPKDRFSAERLKGVDSTLKIQPAELGDSAMYLCASTSSGGEEKLFFGSGTQLSVL.

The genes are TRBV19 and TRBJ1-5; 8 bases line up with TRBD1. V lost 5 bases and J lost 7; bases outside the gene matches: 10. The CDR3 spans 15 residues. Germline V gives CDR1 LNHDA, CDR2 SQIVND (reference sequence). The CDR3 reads CASSAQDREVQPQHF. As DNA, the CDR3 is TGTGCCAGTAGTGCCCAGGACAGGGAGGTACAGCCCCAGCATTTT.

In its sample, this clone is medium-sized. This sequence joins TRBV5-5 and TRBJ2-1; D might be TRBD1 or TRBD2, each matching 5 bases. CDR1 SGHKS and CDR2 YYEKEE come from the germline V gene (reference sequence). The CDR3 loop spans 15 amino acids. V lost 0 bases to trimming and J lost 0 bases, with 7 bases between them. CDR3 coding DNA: TGTGCCAGCAGCTTGGAGGGGAGCTCCTACAATGAGCAGTTCTTC. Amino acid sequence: CASSLEGSSYNEQFF.

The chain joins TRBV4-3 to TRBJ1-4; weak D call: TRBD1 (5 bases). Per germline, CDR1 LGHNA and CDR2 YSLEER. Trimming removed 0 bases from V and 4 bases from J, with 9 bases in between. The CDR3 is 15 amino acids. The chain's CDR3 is CASSQDDSYNEKLFF. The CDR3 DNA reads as TGCGCCAGCAGCCAAGATGACAGTTATAATGAAAAACTGTTTTTT.

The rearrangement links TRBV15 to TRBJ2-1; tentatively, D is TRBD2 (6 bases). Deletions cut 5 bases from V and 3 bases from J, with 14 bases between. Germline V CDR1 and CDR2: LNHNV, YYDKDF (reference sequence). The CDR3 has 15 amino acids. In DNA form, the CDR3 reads TGTGCCACCAGCGCGGCGCGGGGATACTACAATGAGCAGTTCTTC. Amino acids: CATSAARGYYNEQFF.

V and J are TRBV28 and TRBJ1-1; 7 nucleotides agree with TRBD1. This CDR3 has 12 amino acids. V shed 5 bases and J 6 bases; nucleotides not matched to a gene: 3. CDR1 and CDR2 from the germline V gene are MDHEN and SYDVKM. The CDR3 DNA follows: TGTGCCAGCAGTGGAGGACAGGCTGAAGCTTTCTTT. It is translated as CASSGGQAEAFF. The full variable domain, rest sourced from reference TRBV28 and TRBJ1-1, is DVKVTQSSRYLVKRTGEKVFLECVQDMDHENMFWYRQDPGLGLRLIYFSYDVKMKEKGDIPEGYSVSREKKERFSLILESASTNQTSMYLCASSGGQAEAFFGQGTRLTVV.

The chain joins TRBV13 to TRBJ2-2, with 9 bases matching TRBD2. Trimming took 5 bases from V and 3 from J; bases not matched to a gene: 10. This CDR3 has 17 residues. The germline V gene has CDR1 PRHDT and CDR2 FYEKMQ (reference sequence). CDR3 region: CASSGLSGGGDTGELFF. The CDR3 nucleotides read TGTGCCAGCAGCGGACTTAGCGGGGGAGGAGACACCGGGGAGCTGTTTTTT.

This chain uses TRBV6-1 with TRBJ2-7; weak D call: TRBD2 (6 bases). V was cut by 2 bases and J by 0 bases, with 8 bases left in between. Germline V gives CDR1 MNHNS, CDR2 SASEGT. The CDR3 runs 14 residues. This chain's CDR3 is CASSEFGGSYEQYF. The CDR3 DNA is TGTGCCAGCAGTGAATTCGGGGGCTCCTACGAGCAGTACTTC.

CDR3 coding DNA: TGTGCCAGCAGAACATCCGGGACTAGAGAGACCCAGTACTTC. The encoded protein is CASRTSGTRETQYF. The rearrangement joins TRBV27 to TRBJ2-5, with TRBD2 matching over 8 bases. The V gene's germline CDR1 is MNHEY and CDR2 SMNVEV (reference sequence). The CDR3 extends over 14 amino acids. J was trimmed by 4 bases and V by 6 bases; bases with no gene match: 7.

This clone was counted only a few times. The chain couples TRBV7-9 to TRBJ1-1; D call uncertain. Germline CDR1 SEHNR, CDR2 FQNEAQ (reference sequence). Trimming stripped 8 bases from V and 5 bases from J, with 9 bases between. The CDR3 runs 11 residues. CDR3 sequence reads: CASVRGTEAFF. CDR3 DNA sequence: TGTGCCAGCGTGAGAGGAACTGAAGCTTTCTTT. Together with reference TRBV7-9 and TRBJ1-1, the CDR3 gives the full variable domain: DTGVSQNPRHKITKRGQNVTFRCDPISEHNRLYWYRQTLGQGPEFLTYFQNEAQLEKSRLLSDRFSAERPKGSFSTLEIQRTEQGDSAMYLCASVRGTEAFFGQGTRLTVV.

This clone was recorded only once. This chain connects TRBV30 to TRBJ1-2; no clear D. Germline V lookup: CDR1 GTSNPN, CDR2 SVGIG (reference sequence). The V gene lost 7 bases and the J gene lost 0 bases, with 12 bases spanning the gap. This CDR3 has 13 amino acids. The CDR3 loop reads CASNYGTNYGYTF. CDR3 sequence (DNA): TGTGCCTCCAATTATGGGACTAACTATGGCTACACCTTC.

This chain's CDR3 is CASTLGTGNYGYTF. For the CDR3, the DNA is TGCGCCAGCACCCTCGGGACAGGGAACTATGGCTACACCTTC. The chain has TRBV4-1 and TRBJ1-2; 9 bases are a match to TRBD1. With V trimmed by 7 bases and J by 2 bases, 5 bases remained unmatched. CDR3 length equals 14 residues. Per the germline V gene, CDR1 is MGHRA and CDR2 is YSYEKL.

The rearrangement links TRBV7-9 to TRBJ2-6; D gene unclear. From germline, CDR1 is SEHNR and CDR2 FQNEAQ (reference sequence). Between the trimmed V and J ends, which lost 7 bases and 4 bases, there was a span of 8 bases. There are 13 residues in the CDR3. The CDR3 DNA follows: TGTGCCAGCATAGGGTCCGGGGCCAACGTCCTGACTTTC. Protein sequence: CASIGSGANVLTF.

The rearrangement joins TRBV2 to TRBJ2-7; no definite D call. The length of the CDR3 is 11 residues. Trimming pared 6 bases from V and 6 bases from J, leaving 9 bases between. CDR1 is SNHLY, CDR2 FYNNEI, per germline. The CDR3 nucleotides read TGTGCCAGCAGGGACGGGCTCGAGCAGTACTTC. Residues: CASRDGLEQYF.

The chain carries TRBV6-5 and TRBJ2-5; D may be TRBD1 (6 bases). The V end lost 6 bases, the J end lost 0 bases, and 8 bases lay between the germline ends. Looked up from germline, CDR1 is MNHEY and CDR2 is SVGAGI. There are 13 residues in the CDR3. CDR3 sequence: CASSTGYQETQYF. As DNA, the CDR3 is TGTGCCAGCAGCACAGGGTACCAAGAGACCCAGTACTTC.

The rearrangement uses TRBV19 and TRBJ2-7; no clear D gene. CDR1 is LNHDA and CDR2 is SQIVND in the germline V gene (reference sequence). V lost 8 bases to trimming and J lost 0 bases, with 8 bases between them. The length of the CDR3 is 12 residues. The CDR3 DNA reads TGTGCCAGTGCCAAGAGCTCCTACGAGCAGTACTTC. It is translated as CASAKSSYEQYF.

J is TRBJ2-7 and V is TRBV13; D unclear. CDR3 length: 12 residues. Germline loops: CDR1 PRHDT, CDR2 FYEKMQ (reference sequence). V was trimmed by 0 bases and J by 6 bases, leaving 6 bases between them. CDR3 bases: TGTGCCAGCAGCTTAGGTCAGCGCGAGCAGTACTTC. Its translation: CASSLGQREQYF.